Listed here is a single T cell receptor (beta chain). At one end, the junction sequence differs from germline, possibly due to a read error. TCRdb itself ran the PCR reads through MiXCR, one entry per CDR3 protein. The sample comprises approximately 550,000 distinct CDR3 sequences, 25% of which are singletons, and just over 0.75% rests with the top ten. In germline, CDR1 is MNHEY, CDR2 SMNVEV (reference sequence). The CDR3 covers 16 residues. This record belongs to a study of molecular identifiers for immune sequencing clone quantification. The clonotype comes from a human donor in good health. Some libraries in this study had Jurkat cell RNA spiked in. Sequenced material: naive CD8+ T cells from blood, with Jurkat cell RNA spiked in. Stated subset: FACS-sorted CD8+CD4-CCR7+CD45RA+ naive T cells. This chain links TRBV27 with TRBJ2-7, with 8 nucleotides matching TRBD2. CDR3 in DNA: TGTGTCAGCAGTTTGGCTTGGAGCGGGGGATTCTACGAGCAGTACTTC. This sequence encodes CVSSLAWSGGFYEQYF.